Presented here are 28 T cell receptor beta chains from one specimen sequenced in a study of shared clonotypes between healthy human individuals (dated by TCRdb to 2020 to 2022). Libraries came from the immunoSEQ multiplex PCR assay. Sourced from immuneACCESS, this table was stored by TCRdb with only in-frame sequences that have V and J called. A share of the clones is absent; for the studies checked, an unresolved V gene accounts for under half, and the remainder has no known explanation. The table for this sample lists millions of clones; about 95% of them were counted only once. The ten largest make up 0.1% to 0.15% of the sample. What was sequenced was naive CD4+ T cells sorted from blood. Sample cell subset or site, as interpreted from the label and publication: CD45RA+ positively selected. These receptors originate from a man younger than 35 in good health.

The genes are TRBV6-4 and TRBJ1-2; D gene unclear. CDR1 is MRHNA and CDR2 is SNTAGT in the germline V gene. V dropped 5 bases and J dropped 3 bases, with 10 bases sitting between them. CDR3 length: 13 amino acids. For the CDR3, the DNA is TGTGCCAGCAGTAGTGCCTGGTACTATGGCTACACCTTC. Translation gives CASSSAWYYGYTF.

Note on this clone: The junction differs from germline at one of its ends, possibly a read error. V gene TRBV19 combines with J gene TRBJ2-7; weak D call: TRBD2 (5 bases). Germline V gives CDR1 LNHDA, CDR2 SQIVND (reference sequence). The CDR3 extends over 13 amino acids. DNA for the CDR3: TGTGCCAGTAGTATGGCTAGAGGGCCCCCTAATCACTTC. This encodes CASSMARGPPNHF.

The chain employs TRBV27 and TRBJ2-2; D is unclear. Germline CDR1 reads MNHEY; CDR2 reads SMNVEV (reference sequence). This CDR3 comprises 12 residues. Trimming cost V 10 bases and J 2 bases, with 8 bases left between them. In DNA, the CDR3 is TGTGCCACCGCGAGAAACACCGGGGAGCTGTTTTTT. Amino acids: CATARNTGELFF.

The CDR3 region is CASSQERTSGVSSYEQYF. DNA for the CDR3: TGTGCCAGCAGCCAAGAAAGGACTAGCGGGGTGAGCTCCTACGAGCAGTACTTC. This chain links TRBV4-2 with TRBJ2-7, with 12 nucleotides matching TRBD2. Germline-derived CDR1 and CDR2 are LGHNA and YNFKEQ. The CDR3 extends over 18 amino acids. The ends lost 0 bases at V and 0 bases at J; junction bases unmatched: 6.

The chain joins TRBV4-3 to TRBJ2-6; D is perhaps TRBD1 or TRBD2 (6 bases each). This CDR3 contains 18 residues. CDR1 LGHNA and CDR2 YSLEER come from the germline V gene. V lost 0 bases to trimming and J lost 3 bases, with 15 bases between them. The CDR3 bases are TGCGCCAGCAGCCAAGATTTAATGGGGGGCGGTGGGGCCAACGTCCTGACTTTC. Protein product: CASSQDLMGGGGANVLTF.

J is TRBJ2-7 and V is TRBV6-6; 8 nucleotides align to TRBD2. Germline V lookup: CDR1 MNHNY, CDR2 SVGAGI (reference sequence). The CDR3 has 14 amino acids. Trimming cost V 8 bases and J 4 bases; bases outside gene matches: 10. The CDR3 DNA reads TGTGCCAGCGGGAGCAGGGAGCGGGGGTACGAGCAGTACTTC. Its translation is CASGSRERGYEQYF.

The V gene is TRBV5-6, the J gene TRBJ2-2; D is possibly TRBD2 (6 bases). The CDR3 loop spans 15 amino acids. From germline, CDR1 is SGHDT and CDR2 YYEEEE. V lost 2 bases, J lost 1 base, and 9 bases lay in between. The CDR3 DNA reads as TGTGCCAGCAGCTTCGGGACTCTGAACACCGGGGAGCTGTTTTTT. It is translated as CASSFGTLNTGELFF. The whole variable domain, remainder taken from reference TRBV5-6 and TRBJ2-2, is DAGVTQSPTHLIKTRGQQVTLRCSPKSGHDTVSWYQQALGQGPQFIFQYYEEEERQRGNFPDRFSGHQFPNYSSELNVNALLLGDSALYLCASSFGTLNTGELFFGEGSRLTVL.

V is TRBV7-9 and J is TRBJ2-3, with 8 bases fitting TRBD1. J gave up 1 base and V 8 bases, and 8 bases lay outside the gene matches. Per the germline V gene, CDR1 is SEHNR and CDR2 is FQNEAQ (reference sequence). The CDR3 is made up of 15 amino acids. The CDR3 region has the DNA TGTGCCAGCGGCCACCCGGGACAGGGCACAGATACGCAGTATTTT. Translated: CASGHPGQGTDTQYF. The entire variable domain, with the rest obtained from reference TRBV7-9 and TRBJ2-3, is as follows: DTGVSQNPRHKITKRGQNVTFRCDPISEHNRLYWYRQTLGQGPEFLTYFQNEAQLEKSRLLSDRFSAERPKGSFSTLEIQRTEQGDSAMYLCASGHPGQGTDTQYFGPGTRLTVL.

CDR3: CAISGGGTEAFF. CDR3 DNA sequence: TGTGCCATCAGTGGGGGGGGTACTGAAGCTTTCTTT. The rearrangement joins TRBV10-3 to TRBJ1-1, with D possibly matching TRBD1 (5 bases). The germline V gene encodes CDR1 ENHRY and CDR2 SYGVKD. The CDR3 loop spans 12 amino acids. Trimming stripped 4 bases from V and 5 bases from J, with 8 bases between.

Here the CDR3 reads CASSFGQGAGDTQYF. DNA for the CDR3: TGTGCCAGCAGCTTTGGGCAGGGGGCAGGAGATACGCAGTATTTT. V usage is TRBV5-8 and J usage is TRBJ2-3; 8 nucleotides line up with TRBD1. This CDR3 has 15 amino acids. Germline CDR1 and CDR2: SGHTS and YDEGEE. J lost 5 bases, V lost 2 bases, and 7 bases had no gene match.

This rearrangement joins TRBV5-5 to TRBJ1-4, with no clear D. CDR3 size: 15 residues. The germline V gene has CDR1 SGHKS and CDR2 YYEKEE (reference sequence). V was pared by 4 bases and J by 0 bases, with 10 bases between. In nucleotides, the CDR3 is TGTGCCAGCAGCCCCCGGCAGACAACTAATGAAAAACTGTTTTTT. Its protein product is CASSPRQTTNEKLFF.

The rearrangement joins TRBV27 to TRBJ2-1, with 11 bases fitting TRBD2. Per the germline V gene, CDR1 is MNHEY and CDR2 is SMNVEV (reference sequence). The CDR3 totals 21 residues. V lost 1 base and J lost 2; bases outside the gene matches: 16. Written as DNA, the CDR3 is TGTGCCAGCAGTTTATTTGCCCCTAGCGGGGGGACCCTAACCGCCTACAATGAGCAGTTCTTC. It specifies CASSLFAPSGGTLTAYNEQFF.

Notes on this clone: Other DNA sequences in the sample encode the same CDR3. The chain links TRBV5-1 to TRBJ2-7; 8 bases agree with TRBD1. Germline-derived CDR1 and CDR2 are SGHRS and YFSETQ. CDR3 length: 15 residues. Unmatched junction bases numbered 6, after V lost 0 bases and J lost 4 bases. CDR3 bases: TGCGCCAGCAGCTTGGGAGGACAGGGCTTGTACGAGCAGTACTTC. It specifies CASSLGGQGLYEQYF.

V is TRBV18 and J is TRBJ2-1; 11 positions agree with TRBD2. The germline CDR1 and CDR2 sequences are KGHSH and LQKENI. V dropped 0 bases and J dropped 0; count of bases not matched to a gene: 7. This CDR3 region has 19 residues. DNA for the CDR3: TGTGCCAGCTCACCACCACTAGCGGGGGTCGCCAGCTCCTACAATGAGCAGTTCTTC. It specifies CASSPPLAGVASSYNEQFF.

The chain joins TRBV5-6 to TRBJ1-1; possibly TRBD1 for D (6 bases). The CDR3 runs to 14 residues. V dropped 6 bases and J dropped 0 bases, with 12 bases sitting between them. Germline CDR1 SGHDT, CDR2 YYEEEE. The CDR3 coding sequence is TGTGCCAGCATCGTACAGGGCGTGAACACTGAAGCTTTCTTT. This translates into CASIVQGVNTEAFF.

The chain joins TRBV29-1 to TRBJ1-1, with TRBD1 as a possible D gene (5 bases). CDR1 is SQVTM and CDR2 is ANQGSEA in the germline V gene. The CDR3 is 13 residues long. V shed 2 bases and J shed 4 bases, with 11 bases lying between them. CDR3 nucleotide sequence: TGCAGCGTTGAATGGGGCGAAGTCACTGAAGCTTTCTTT. It yields the protein CSVEWGEVTEAFF.

The CDR3 protein is CASSLAPLSSGNTIYF. In DNA, the CDR3 is TGCGCCAGCAGCTTGGCTCCCCTGTCCTCTGGAAACACCATATATTTT. This chain links TRBV5-1 with TRBJ1-3; no clear D. V gave up 0 bases and J gave up 0 bases, with 10 bases separating them. This CDR3 region has 16 residues. The germline gives CDR1 SGHRS, CDR2 YFSETQ.

This rearrangement joins TRBV14 to TRBJ2-1; the D gene is possibly TRBD2 (5 bases). Germline V gives CDR1 SGHDN, CDR2 FVKESK. Trimming shortened V by 0 bases and J by 2 bases, and 17 bases separated the two germline ends. The CDR3 is made up of 18 amino acids. Here the CDR3 DNA reads TGTGCCAGCAGCCAAGAAGCTAGCACCTTAAGCACCTACAATGAGCAGTTCTTC. Protein product: CASSQEASTLSTYNEQFF.

A note on this clone: The same CDR3 is also encoded by other DNA sequences in this sample. The chain is built from TRBV6-5 and TRBJ2-2; the D is unclear. The CDR3 spans 14 residues. Deletions cut 4 bases from V and 1 base from J, with 7 bases between. Germline CDR1 MNHEY, CDR2 SVGAGI. The CDR3 here is CASSLGGNTGELFF. The CDR3 DNA reads TGTGCCAGCAGTTTGGGTGGGAACACCGGGGAGCTGTTTTTT.

The V call is TRBV6-1, the J call TRBJ1-1; 8 bases map to TRBD1. This CDR3 is 14 amino acids long. Germline V gene lookup returns CDR1 MNHNS and CDR2 SASEGT. With V trimmed by 7 bases and J by 10 bases, 14 bases remained unmatched. The CDR3 coding sequence is TGTGCCAGCACCGCGACAGGGGCGGGACGGGGAGCTTTCTTT. This sequence encodes CASTATGAGRGAFF.

Of note for this clone: The same CDR3 arises from other DNA sequences in this sample as well. This chain links TRBV6-6 with TRBJ1-5; D is undetermined. Trimming took 8 bases from V and 0 from J, leaving 5 bases between them. CDR3 length: 12 residues. CDR1 is MNHNY, CDR2 SVGAGI, per germline (reference sequence). The CDR3 nucleotides are TGTGCCAGCTCGGGTAGCAATCAGCCCCAGCATTTT. Translated: CASSGSNQPQHF.

The chain has TRBV2 and TRBJ1-5; D not resolved. The ends were cut back, 3 bases at V and 0 bases at J, with 6 bases in the middle. The CDR3 length is 14 residues. CDR1 and CDR2 from the germline V gene are SNHLY and FYNNEI. The CDR3 region has the DNA TGTGCCAGCAGTGAGTTTTATAGCAATCAGCCCCAGCATTTT. This translates into CASSEFYSNQPQHF.

Note on this clone: The sample carries other DNA sequences with the same CDR3. This CDR3 reads CASGNSYEQYF. The CDR3 DNA reads as TGTGCCAGCGGTAACTCTTACGAGCAGTACTTC. The chain joins TRBV6-5 to TRBJ2-7; D is unresolved. The germline V and J ends were trimmed by 8 bases and 4 bases, with 9 bases remaining between them. Looked up from germline, CDR1 is MNHEY and CDR2 is SVGAGI. The CDR3 extends over 11 amino acids.

The rearrangement uses TRBV25-1 and TRBJ1-6; tentatively, D is TRBD1 (5 bases). V was cut by 8 bases and J by 9 bases, with 17 bases left in between. The CDR3 has 14 amino acids. CDR1 and CDR2 (germline): MGHDK, SYGVNS. The CDR3 region has the DNA TGTGCCAGCGCCGGTGGAGGGGAAAGTTCACCCCTCCACTTT. Residues: CASAGGGESSPLHF.

The gene calls are TRBV7-3 and TRBJ1-1; 8 nucleotides align to TRBD1. Germline trimming cut 6 bases from V and 4 bases from J; bases unmatched to any gene: 10. CDR3 length equals 15 residues. Germline V gene sequence: CDR1 SGHTA, CDR2 FQGTGA. CDR3 nucleotide sequence: TGTGCCAGCAGTTCAGGACAGGGTAGGGGCACTGAAGCTTTCTTT. Its translation: CASSSGQGRGTEAFF.

V gene TRBV5-1 combines with J gene TRBJ1-3; perhaps TRBD1 as D (5 bases). The CDR3 extends over 16 amino acids. V lost 0 bases and J 5 bases, leaving 15 bases between the germline ends. Per germline, CDR1 SGHRS and CDR2 YFSETQ. CDR3 sequence: CASSLGEHSGRNTIYF. The CDR3, as DNA: TGCGCCAGCAGCTTGGGGGAACACTCAGGGCGAAACACCATATATTTT.

V is TRBV5-6 and J is TRBJ2-1, with TRBD1 matching 10 bases. This CDR3 contains 13 residues. Trimming took 4 bases from V and 15 from J; bases not matched to a gene: 10. CDR1 SGHDT and CDR2 YYEEEE come from the germline V gene. The CDR3 DNA is TGTGCCAGCAGCCTCGAGGGACAGGGGACGGTGTTCTTC. It specifies CASSLEGQGTVFF. The entire variable domain, with the rest obtained from reference TRBV5-6 and TRBJ2-1, is as follows: DAGVTQSPTHLIKTRGQQVTLRCSPKSGHDTVSWYQQALGQGPQFIFQYYEEEERQRGNFPDRFSGHQFPNYSSELNVNALLLGDSALYLCASSLEGQGTVFFGPGTRLTVL.

This rearrangement joins TRBV10-3 to TRBJ2-7; D is unclear. This CDR3 spans 11 amino acids. The V gene's germline CDR1 is ENHRY and CDR2 SYGVKD. The CDR3 sequence: CASTSGYEQYF. The DNA for the CDR3 is TGTGCATCTACTTCAGGCTACGAGCAGTACTTC.